These T cell receptor beta chains were read from a single sample in a study of T-cell memory formation after mild COVID-19. MiXCR, run by TCRdb on the 5' RACE reads, gives a single entry per CDR3 protein. The sample lists 150,000 to 200,000 distinct CDR3 sequences; approximately 14% were seen once. The material sequenced was PBMCs or a T cell subset sorted from them (not recorded which). All receptors derive from an adult woman who had mild COVID-19 (a few samples of this study predate the infection). Cell type and time point are not known. Each CDR3 is given with its conserved first and last residue. D genes are given only for firm matches. Rows may omit the clone size; those that give it use once, few, many or a size class.

TRBV9	many	.	TRBJ2-3	TGTGCCAGCAGCGTAGGACTCCTCCGCACAGATACGCAGTATTTT	CASSVGLLRTDTQYF
TRBV7-6	many	TRBD2	TRBJ2-1	TGTGCCAGCAGTTTAAGTAGCGGGGGGGTCAATGAGCAGTTCTTC	CASSLSSGGVNEQFF
TRBV29-1	few	.	TRBJ2-2	TGCAGCGTTGCCCTGGAGAACACCGGGGAGCTGTTTTTT	CSVALENTGELFF
TRBV7-9	few	TRBD1	TRBJ1-1	TGTGCCAGCAGCCCTCGGACAGGGGAGAACACTGAAGCTTTCTTT	CASSPRTGENTEAFF
TRBV20-1	few	TRBD1	TRBJ1-1	TGCAGTGCTAGTAGGGACAGGGGGCTTTCTATGAACACTGAAGCTTTCTTT	CSASRDRGLSMNTEAFF
TRBV5-1	.	TRBD2	TRBJ2-7	TGCGCCAGCAGCCAGGGACTACACTCCTACGAGCAGTACTTC	CASSQGLHSYEQYF
TRBV6-5	few	.	TRBJ2-3	TGTGCCAGCAGTTGGGGGAGCGGTCCTAGCACAGATACGCAGTATTTT	CASSWGSGPSTDTQYF
TRBV5-1	.	TRBD2	TRBJ2-7	TGCGCCAGCAGCCTGGGAACTAGCGGGCCCTACGAGCAGTACTTC	CASSLGTSGPYEQYF
TRBV30	few	.	TRBJ2-1	TGTGCCTGGAGTTATGGGGACCAGCAGTTCTTC	CAWSYGDQQFF
TRBV5-1	few	.	TRBJ2-2	TGCGCCAGCAGCTTGCGTGGGGGCCCGAACACCGGGGAGCTGTTTTTT	CASSLRGGPNTGELFF
TRBV7-9	few	.	TRBJ2-6	TGTGCCAGCAGCCCCTGGGACTTCTCTGGGGCCAACGTCCTGACTTTC	CASSPWDFSGANVLTF
TRBV12-3/TRBV12-4	.	TRBD2	TRBJ2-1	TGTGCCAGCAGTTTAAGTAGCGGGGGGCCTCCTTACAATGAGCAGTTCTTC	CASSLSSGGPPYNEQFF
TRBV7-9	few	.	TRBJ1-1	TGTGCCAGCAGCTTAGCGTTGAACACTGAAGCTTTCTTT	CASSLALNTEAFF
TRBV20-1	few	TRBD2	TRBJ2-7	TGCAGTGCTAGAGTCCCAGCGGGAGGCGCCTACGAGCAGTACTTC	CSARVPAGGAYEQYF
TRBV3-1	few	.	TRBJ1-1	TGTGCCAGCAGCCACACGCACCACCCTGAAGCTTTCTTT	CASSHTHHPEAFF
TRBV9	many	.	TRBJ2-7	TGTGCCAGCAGCGTATCGAGCGGAAGCTCCTACGAGCAGTACTTC	CASSVSSGSSYEQYF
TRBV12-3/TRBV12-4	.	.	TRBJ1-1	TGTGCCAGCAGCCCCATTGCAGGGACTGAAAACACTGAAGCTTTCTTT	CASSPIAGTENTEAFF
TRBV12-3/TRBV12-4	few	TRBD2	TRBJ2-1	TGTGCCAGCAGCCCCAGCGGGGGGGCTAATGAGCAGTTCTTC	CASSPSGGANEQFF
TRBV12-3/TRBV12-4	.	TRBD2	TRBJ2-3	TGTGCCAGCAGTTTAGGGACTAGCGTGGATACGCAGTATTTT	CASSLGTSVDTQYF
TRBV5-1	.	.	TRBJ2-3	TGCGCCAGCAGCTTGACCACTAGCACAGATACGCAGTATTTT	CASSLTTSTDTQYF
TRBV7-9	few	.	TRBJ1-2	TGTGCCAGCAGCCCTGATGGGGAGAGCTATGGCTACACCTTC	CASSPDGESYGYTF
TRBV12-3/TRBV12-4	.	TRBD1	TRBJ1-2	TGTGCCAGCAGTTTAGCTGACAGGGGGCTGACTGGCTACACCTTC	CASSLADRGLTGYTF
TRBV20-1	.	TRBD1	TRBJ1-2	TGCAGTGCTCCCCCAGGGGGGTTCAAAGGCTACACCTTC	CSAPPGGFKGYTF
TRBV4-1	.	TRBD2	TRBJ2-5	TGCGCCAGCAGCCGGAAGGGGACTAGCGGGGGGTACCAAGAGACCCAGTACTTC	CASSRKGTSGGYQETQYF